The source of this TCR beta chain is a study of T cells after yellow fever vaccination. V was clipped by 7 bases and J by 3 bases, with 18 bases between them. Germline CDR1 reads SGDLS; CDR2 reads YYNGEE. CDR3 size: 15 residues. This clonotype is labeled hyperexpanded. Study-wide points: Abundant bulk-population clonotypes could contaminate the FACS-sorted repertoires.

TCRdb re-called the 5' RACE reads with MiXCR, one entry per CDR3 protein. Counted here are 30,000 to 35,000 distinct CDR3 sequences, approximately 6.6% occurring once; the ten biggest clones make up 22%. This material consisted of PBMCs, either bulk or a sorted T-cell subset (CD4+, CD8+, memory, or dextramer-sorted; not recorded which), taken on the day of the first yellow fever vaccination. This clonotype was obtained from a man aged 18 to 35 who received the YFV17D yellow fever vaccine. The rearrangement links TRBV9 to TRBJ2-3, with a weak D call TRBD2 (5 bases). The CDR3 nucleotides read TGTGCCAGCTCCTCCTCGGGTAGCGCGACAGATACGCAGTATTTT. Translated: CASSSSGSATDTQYF. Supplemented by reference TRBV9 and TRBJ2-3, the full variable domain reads DSGVTQTPKHLITATGQRVTLRCSPRSGDLSVYWYQQSLDQGLQFLIQYYNGEERAKGNILERFSAQQFPDLHSELNLSSLELGDSALYFCASSSSGSATDTQYFGPGTRLTVL.